A selection of T cell receptor beta chains follows, all from one sample in a study of blood T cells in healthy people across ages. TCRdb re-analysed the 5' RACE reads in MiXCR, keeping a single row per CDR3 protein. In the table there are approximately 690,000 distinct CDR3 sequences, 45% to 65% of which are singletons. Sequenced sample: blood. The receptors come from a man aged 55 to 69 in good health. The CDR3 runs from the conserved cysteine through the conserved F or W.

j_call v_call cdr3_aa
TRBJ2-1 TRBV12-3/TRBV12-4 CASSPLDSWEQFF
TRBJ1-2 TRBV7-9 CASSLGGRAGYGYTF
TRBJ2-1 TRBV4-1 CASTGTGGSYNEQFF
TRBJ1-2 TRBV28 CASSLLGGLNYGYTF
TRBJ1-5 TRBV6-6 CASEDRGALYSNQPQHF
TRBJ2-3 TRBV7-9 CASSSKRGGGADTQYF
TRBJ2-3 TRBV2 CASSAGDGTDTQYF
TRBJ2-1 TRBV4-1 CASSHLQVNEQFF
TRBJ1-1 TRBV10-3 CAISETGLNTEAFF
TRBJ1-4 TRBV2 CASSVGGNEKLFF
TRBJ1-4 TRBV7-6 CASSLRHRQDLTNEKLFF
TRBJ2-7 TRBV12-3/TRBV12-4 CASSLPRLAGGQKQYF
TRBJ2-3 TRBV4-2 CASSQVAAGLRTDTQYF
- TRBV20-1 CSAGTPRRFQETQYF
- TRBV29-1 CSVEGEGPGSYNEQYF
TRBJ2-1 TRBV5-1 CASSPGLGNYNEQFF
TRBJ1-1 TRBV28 CASSLVDTEAFF
TRBJ2-5 TRBV6-5 CASRSTGGLIETQYF
TRBJ1-1 TRBV3-1 CASSQDGLPNTEAFF
TRBJ1-2 TRBV12-3/TRBV12-4 CASGPRVGYGYTF
TRBJ2-3 TRBV6-5 CASTTSGGDTQYF
- TRBV20-1 CSAAPGDHEQYF
TRBJ2-7 TRBV6-2/TRBV6-3 CASSKPGTGNYEQYF
TRBJ2-5 TRBV20-1 CSAEPPVQETQYF
TRBJ1-3 TRBV7-2 CASSFYLGAIYF
TRBJ1-4 TRBV7-9 CASSQTPDGEKLFF
TRBJ2-1 TRBV4-1 CASSQLPSEDRNEQFF
TRBJ2-7 TRBV20-1 CSAKLTGSYEQYF
TRBJ1-1 TRBV24-1 CATSDLSSGGVAFF
TRBJ1-5 TRBV12-3/TRBV12-4 CASSPSVGSAYYSNQPQHF
TRBJ2-1 TRBV5-1 CASSKRTSGASYNEQFF
TRBJ2-3 TRBV12-3/TRBV12-4 CASGRAFSTDTQYF
TRBJ2-2 TRBV11-2 CASSFRTGVTGELFF
TRBJ2-1 TRBV7-2 CASSLAPSDEQFF
TRBJ2-7 TRBV24-1 CATSDEDRFNEQYF
TRBJ1-2 TRBV27 CASRNWDGYTF
TRBJ1-1 TRBV3-1 CASSQLDRGHTEAFF
TRBJ2-5 TRBV6-5 CASSAVGSRKTQYF
TRBJ2-1 TRBV5-1 CASSSEALWSEQFF
TRBJ2-5 TRBV28 CASSLGGYGETQYF
TRBJ1-4 TRBV5-6 CASTLGGWNEKLFF
TRBJ2-2 TRBV4-1 CASSPPIGLAGGTGELFF